These T cell receptor beta chains were read from a single sample in a study of T cell changes during pregnancy in multiple sclerosis. Assay used: immunoSEQ multiplex PCR; TCRdb lists only in-frame clones, some missing. In the table there are tens of thousands of clones, roughly 94% of which are singletons. Sequences were derived from peripheral blood, sampled in the first trimester of pregnancy. The receptor set was obtained from a female donor in good health, enrolled as a control in a pregnancy study. CDR3s leave out the opening cysteine and the closing phenylalanine or tryptophan. The order of the fields is J gene, D gene, V gene, CDR3 protein. D genes are given only for firm matches.

j_call: TRBJ2-7; d_call: NA; v_call: TRBV25-1; cdr3_aa: ASSEYPGMAEQY
j_call: TRBJ1-1; d_call: TRBD1; v_call: TRBV4-1; cdr3_aa: ASSQDRGRTEAF
j_call: TRBJ1-2; d_call: TRBD1; v_call: TRBV29-1; cdr3_aa: SVEAQDRSYGYT
j_call: TRBJ2-5; d_call: TRBD2; v_call: TRBV14; cdr3_aa: ASSQVWEGLETQY
j_call: TRBJ2-3; d_call: NA; v_call: TRBV7-9; cdr3_aa: ASSLSQSTDTQY
j_call: TRBJ1-6; d_call: NA; v_call: TRBV11-3; cdr3_aa: ASSSHPGTLLNNSPLH
j_call: TRBJ2-1; d_call: NA; v_call: TRBV19; cdr3_aa: ASSPFSGFTDEQF
j_call: TRBJ1-3; d_call: NA; v_call: TRBV7-2; cdr3_aa: ASSLVGALSGNTIY
j_call: TRBJ2-7; d_call: TRBD1; v_call: TRBV19; cdr3_aa: ASSKGRGPTYEQY
j_call: TRBJ1-2; d_call: TRBD1; v_call: TRBV30; cdr3_aa: AWSSGGGYT
j_call: TRBJ1-3; d_call: TRBD1; v_call: TRBV2; cdr3_aa: ASSETGISGNTIY
j_call: TRBJ1-1; d_call: NA; v_call: TRBV27; cdr3_aa: ASSLTDNTEAF
j_call: TRBJ1-1; d_call: NA; v_call: TRBV18; cdr3_aa: ASSLNDRNTEAF
j_call: TRBJ1-3; d_call: TRBD1; v_call: TRBV19; cdr3_aa: ASSMYGQVQTVGNTIY
j_call: TRBJ2-2; d_call: NA; v_call: TRBV9; cdr3_aa: ASSGTPGSTGELF
j_call: TRBJ1-5; d_call: NA; v_call: TRBV2; cdr3_aa: ASSITYFASD
j_call: TRBJ1-5; d_call: NA; v_call: TRBV27; cdr3_aa: ASSLQGSNQPQH
j_call: TRBJ1-1; d_call: NA; v_call: TRBV9; cdr3_aa: ASSVVGASNTEAF
j_call: TRBJ1-1; d_call: TRBD1; v_call: TRBV9; cdr3_aa: ATPTGGAKNTEAF
j_call: TRBJ2-7; d_call: TRBD1; v_call: TRBV7-2; cdr3_aa: ASNSPGQGYEQY
j_call: TRBJ1-2; d_call: TRBD1; v_call: TRBV15; cdr3_aa: ATSTSGQGSHGYT